Listed below are T cell receptor beta chains from one sample, sequenced in a study of OX40 agonist ivuxolimab in advanced cancers. Libraries were prepared by immunoSEQ multiplex PCR; TCRdb keeps only in-frame clonotypes and omits some of them. The sample includes approximately 66,000 clones, around 85% of them seen just once. The sequences come from CD4+ or CD8+ T cells sorted from blood, collected in a trial of the OX40 agonist ivuxolimab. These receptor sequences come from an adult with an advanced solid tumor such as melanoma, head and neck, liver or kidney cancer. The CDR3 runs from the conserved cysteine through the conserved F or W. D genes are given only for firm matches. The size entry is marked missing in some rows and otherwise reads once, few, many or a size class.

d_call: TRBD2
clone_size: NA
j_call: TRBJ2-5
v_call: TRBV5-1
cdr3_aa: CASSLLAEETQYF
cdr3_nt: TGCGCCAGCAGCTTACTAGCGGAAGAGACCCAGTACTTC

d_call: TRBD2
clone_size: NA
j_call: TRBJ2-5
v_call: TRBV2
cdr3_aa: CASKGGLAGGRGEETQYF
cdr3_nt: TGTGCCAGCAAAGGAGGGCTAGCGGGGGGCCGAGGAGAAGAGACCCAGTACTTC

d_call: TRBD2
clone_size: NA
j_call: TRBJ2-1
v_call: TRBV27
cdr3_aa: CASSLSRASGRPYNEQFF
cdr3_nt: TGTGCCAGCAGTTTATCTAGGGCTAGCGGGAGGCCCTACAATGAGCAGTTCTTC

d_call: TRBD1
clone_size: NA
j_call: TRBJ1-2
v_call: TRBV2
cdr3_aa: CASSSDRGQGYTF
cdr3_nt: TGTGCCAGCAGCTCCGACAGGGGGCAAGGCTACACCTTC

d_call: NA
clone_size: NA
j_call: TRBJ2-5
v_call: TRBV7-9
cdr3_aa: CASSGFTGLQETQYF
cdr3_nt: TGTGCCAGCAGCGGGTTTACAGGTCTACAAGAGACCCAGTACTTC

d_call: NA
clone_size: once
j_call: TRBJ2-7
v_call: TRBV6-5
cdr3_aa: CASSSPSLATREQYF
cdr3_nt: TGTGCCAGCAGTTCCCCCTCACTAGCTACGCGCGAGCAGTACTTC

d_call: NA
clone_size: NA
j_call: TRBJ1-2
v_call: TRBV5-1
cdr3_aa: CASSALGQIDVYGYTF
cdr3_nt: TGCGCCAGCAGCGCCTTAGGACAGATTGACGTCTATGGCTACACCTTC

d_call: TRBD1
clone_size: NA
j_call: TRBJ2-4
v_call: TRBV5-1
cdr3_aa: CASSLSRQGGKNIQYF
cdr3_nt: TGCGCCAGCAGCCTCTCGAGACAGGGTGGCAAAAACATTCAGTACTTC

d_call: NA
clone_size: NA
j_call: TRBJ1-1
v_call: TRBV29-1
cdr3_aa: CSVVRGSAFF
cdr3_nt: TGCAGCGTTGTTAGGGGTTCTGCTTTCTTT

d_call: NA
clone_size: NA
j_call: TRBJ2-1
v_call: TRBV7-3
cdr3_aa: CASSLTGVAAYNEQFF
cdr3_nt: TGTGCCAGCAGCTTAACGGGGGTGGCAGCCTACAATGAGCAGTTCTTC

d_call: TRBD2
clone_size: once
j_call: TRBJ2-1
v_call: TRBV29-1
cdr3_aa: CSVEGGGRINEQFF
cdr3_nt: TGCAGCGTTGAAGGGGGAGGGCGAATCAATGAGCAGTTCTTC

d_call: NA
clone_size: NA
j_call: TRBJ1-5
v_call: TRBV6-1
cdr3_aa: CASRFIRVEGQPQHF
cdr3_nt: TGTGCCAGCAGATTTATCAGGGTGGAGGGCCAGCCCCAGCATTTT

d_call: TRBD1
clone_size: NA
j_call: TRBJ2-5
v_call: TRBV5-1
cdr3_aa: CASSFQGAEETQYF
cdr3_nt: TGCGCCAGCAGCTTTCAGGGGGCCGAGGAGACCCAGTACTTC

d_call: TRBD2
clone_size: NA
j_call: TRBJ2-1
v_call: TRBV4-2
cdr3_aa: CASSQAQGASGGPGEQFF
cdr3_nt: TGTGCCAGCAGCCAAGCCCAAGGGGCTAGCGGGGGACCGGGTGAGCAGTTCTTC

d_call: NA
clone_size: NA
j_call: TRBJ2-7
v_call: TRBV12-5
cdr3_aa: CASAPGDPTYEQYF
cdr3_nt: TGTGCTAGTGCCCCAGGGGACCCCACCTACGAGCAGTACTTC

d_call: NA
clone_size: few
j_call: TRBJ1-5
v_call: TRBV10-3
cdr3_aa: CAIRSGSYSNQPQHF
cdr3_nt: TGTGCCATCAGATCGGGCAGTTATAGCAATCAGCCCCAGCATTTT

d_call: TRBD2
clone_size: NA
j_call: TRBJ2-1
v_call: TRBV2
cdr3_aa: CASSTSGSYNEQFF
cdr3_nt: TGTGCCAGCAGTACTAGCGGCTCCTACAATGAGCAGTTCTTC

d_call: NA
clone_size: NA
j_call: TRBJ2-5
v_call: TRBV11-2
cdr3_aa: CASSLRVVQETQYF
cdr3_nt: TGTGCCAGCAGCTTAAGGGTGGTCCAAGAGACCCAGTACTTC

d_call: TRBD1
clone_size: NA
j_call: TRBJ1-2
v_call: TRBV7-2
cdr3_aa: CASGTGGGYTF
cdr3_nt: TGTGCCAGCGGGACAGGGGGTGGCTACACCTTC

d_call: NA
clone_size: once
j_call: TRBJ1-6
v_call: TRBV2
cdr3_aa: CASSHQGPDRYNSPLHF
cdr3_nt: TGTGCCAGCAGCCACCAAGGGCCCGACAGATATAATTCACCCCTCCACTTT

d_call: NA
clone_size: NA
j_call: TRBJ1-5
v_call: TRBV12-5
cdr3_aa: CASADVQGNQPQHF
cdr3_nt: TGTGCTAGTGCCGACGTCCAGGGGAATCAGCCCCAGCATTTT

d_call: NA
clone_size: NA
j_call: TRBJ1-1
v_call: TRBV2
cdr3_aa: CASRVTATEAFF
cdr3_nt: TGTGCCAGCAGAGTGACAGCGACTGAAGCTTTCTTT